This is a list of T cell receptor beta chains from one sample in a study of cytomegalovirus exposure and HLA in healthy donors. Generated by immunoSEQ multiplex PCR, the TCRdb table keeps only in-frame clones and is missing some. The sample has around 150,000 clones, about 75% seen once. The sequencing input was PBMCs. These receptors came from a man between 18 and 29 years old in good health and CMV-seronegative. Each CDR3 is given with its conserved first and last residue. D genes are given only for firm matches. Where a row states a size, it is once, few, many or the class of an expanded clone; other rows omit it.

j_call,clone_size,v_call,d_call,cdr3_aa,cdr3_nt
TRBJ2-7,NA,TRBV2,NA,CASTPPGYEQYF,TGTGCCAGCACTCCGCCGGGCTACGAGCAGTACTTC
TRBJ2-3,NA,TRBV7-9,TRBD2,CASSPLAGGTDTQYF,TGTGCCAGCAGCCCCCTAGCGGGAGGCACAGATACGCAGTATTTT
TRBJ1-5,NA,TRBV5-1,TRBD1,CASSLTGQGSQPQHF,TGCGCCAGCAGCTTGACGGGACAGGGGAGTCAGCCCCAGCATTTT
TRBJ1-4,few,TRBV7-2,NA,CASSSHEKLFF,TGTGCCAGCAGCTCTCATGAAAAACTGTTTTTT
TRBJ2-5,NA,TRBV5-1,TRBD1,CASSRWTGSETQYF,TGCGCCAGCAGCCGATGGACAGGGTCAGAGACCCAGTACTTC
TRBJ2-3,NA,TRBV28,TRBD2,CASSSRGVSTDTQYF,TGTGCCAGCAGCTCACGGGGGGTGAGCACAGATACGCAGTATTTT
TRBJ2-1,NA,TRBV29-1,TRBD2,CSALAGGPDEQFF,TGCAGCGCCCTAGCGGGAGGGCCTGATGAGCAGTTCTTC
TRBJ1-1,NA,TRBV4-3,NA,CASSQAGYTEAFF,TGCGCCAGCAGCCAAGCAGGGTACACTGAAGCTTTCTTT
TRBJ2-7,NA,TRBV5-1,TRBD2,CASSAGVWDEQYF,TGCGCCAGCAGCGCGGGAGTATGGGACGAGCAGTACTTC
TRBJ2-1,NA,TRBV9,TRBD2,CASSVARTSGYNEQFF,TGTGCCAGCAGCGTAGCCAGGACTAGCGGCTACAATGAGCAGTTCTTC
TRBJ2-3,NA,TRBV7-9,NA,CASSSPRDRTDTQYF,TGTGCCAGCAGCTCTCCCCGAGACAGAACAGATACGCAGTATTTT
TRBJ2-7,NA,TRBV6-5,NA,CASSYSEKAGAYEQYF,TGTGCCAGCAGTTACTCGGAAAAGGCAGGGGCCTACGAGCAGTACTTC
TRBJ2-7,NA,TRBV4-3,NA,CASSQDGGQPYEQYF,TGCGCCAGCAGCCAAGACGGGGGACAGCCCTACGAGCAGTACTTC
TRBJ2-2,once,TRBV7-9,TRBD1,CASTDKPTGTATGELFF,TGTGCCAGCACCGACAAACCGACCGGGACAGCCACCGGGGAGCTGTTTTTT
TRBJ1-1,NA,TRBV27,NA,CASSLGRGTEAFF,TGTGCCAGCAGTTTGGGCAGGGGCACTGAAGCTTTCTTT
TRBJ2-7,NA,TRBV29-1,NA,CSVEGLTRGSYYEQYF,TGCAGCGTTGAAGGCCTAACACGGGGGTCCTACTACGAGCAGTACTTC